The rows below give T cell receptor beta chains drawn from one sample of a study of cytomegalovirus exposure and HLA in healthy donors. Sequencing used immunoSEQ multiplex PCR; TCRdb keeps in-frame clones, though not all of them. Here the sample spans 200,000 to 250,000 clones, over 80% being singletons. Sequencing input: PBMCs. The receptors come from a boy aged 2 to 10 in good health and CMV-seronegative. Both conserved end residues are part of each CDR3. The order of the fields is clone size, J gene, D gene, V gene, CDR3 DNA, CDR3 protein. A D gene is named only where the DNA matches it firmly. Rows may omit the clone size; those that give it use once, few, many or a size class.

clone size: NA; J gene: TRBJ2-5; D gene: NA; V gene: TRBV19; CDR3 DNA: TGTGCCAGTAGTATCGGTTGGAGACAGGCGCAAGAGACCCAGTACTTC; CDR3 protein: CASSIGWRQAQETQYF
clone size: NA; J gene: TRBJ2-3; D gene: NA; V gene: TRBV27; CDR3 DNA: TGTGCCAGCAGTTGGTCGGCCAGGGGAAATACAGATACGCAGTATTTT; CDR3 protein: CASSWSARGNTDTQYF
clone size: NA; J gene: TRBJ2-5; D gene: TRBD1; V gene: TRBV7-9; CDR3 DNA: TGTGCCAGCAGCCCCTCAGGGGGCCAAGAGACCCAGTACTTC; CDR3 protein: CASSPSGGQETQYF
clone size: NA; J gene: TRBJ1-6; D gene: TRBD1; V gene: TRBV30; CDR3 DNA: TGTGCCTGCGGGGACAGGGTTTGGGATTCACCCCTCCACTTT; CDR3 protein: CACGDRVWDSPLHF
clone size: NA; J gene: TRBJ2-1; D gene: NA; V gene: TRBV27; CDR3 DNA: TGTGCCAGCAGTCCAACCCCCAGGGATGAGCAGTTCTTC; CDR3 protein: CASSPTPRDEQFF
clone size: NA; J gene: TRBJ2-7; D gene: TRBD1; V gene: TRBV19; CDR3 DNA: TGTGCCAGTAGTACGACAGGGGGCGGTGGGGAGCAGTACTTC; CDR3 protein: CASSTTGGGGEQYF
clone size: NA; J gene: TRBJ2-1; D gene: NA; V gene: TRBV4-2; CDR3 DNA: TGTGCCAGCAGCCAAAGAACCGGTGAGCAGTTCTTC; CDR3 protein: CASSQRTGEQFF
clone size: NA; J gene: TRBJ2-1; D gene: TRBD2; V gene: TRBV6-6; CDR3 DNA: TGTGCCAGCAGTCTCGATTGGGGCGGGAGGACCCATGAGCAGTTCTTC; CDR3 protein: CASSLDWGGRTHEQFF
clone size: NA; J gene: TRBJ1-2; D gene: TRBD1; V gene: TRBV2; CDR3 DNA: TGTGCCAGCAGCCCGGCAGGGGGAATACGGAGCTATGGCTACACCTTC; CDR3 protein: CASSPAGGIRSYGYTF
clone size: NA; J gene: TRBJ2-2; D gene: NA; V gene: TRBV9; CDR3 DNA: TGTGCCAGCAGCCCTAGAGGGATGAACACCGGGGAGCTGTTTTTT; CDR3 protein: CASSPRGMNTGELFF
clone size: NA; J gene: TRBJ2-1; D gene: NA; V gene: TRBV30; CDR3 DNA: TGTGCCTGGGCCCGGGACTGGGCTTACAATGAGCAGTTCTTC; CDR3 protein: CAWARDWAYNEQFF
clone size: once; J gene: TRBJ2-7; D gene: TRBD1; V gene: TRBV2; CDR3 DNA: TGTGCCAGCAGCTCCGGACAGGGGTCTTACGAGCAGTACTTC; CDR3 protein: CASSSGQGSYEQYF
clone size: NA; J gene: TRBJ1-3; D gene: NA; V gene: TRBV2; CDR3 DNA: TGTGCCAGCAGTGAACGTCTGCGGGGCGAGTCAGGAAACACCATATATTTT; CDR3 protein: CASSERLRGESGNTIYF
clone size: few; J gene: TRBJ1-1; D gene: NA; V gene: TRBV7-2; CDR3 DNA: TGTGCCAGCAGCTTCAAACTCACAGGGCGATGGGTGCAATGGAGGGCTTTCTTT; CDR3 protein: CASSFKLTGRWVQWRAFF
clone size: NA; J gene: TRBJ2-7; D gene: TRBD1; V gene: TRBV6-1; CDR3 DNA: TGTGCCAGCAGTGAAAAGGGACAGGGATACGAGCAGTACTTC; CDR3 protein: CASSEKGQGYEQYF
clone size: NA; J gene: TRBJ1-2; D gene: TRBD1; V gene: TRBV7-2; CDR3 DNA: TGTGCCAGCAGCCAAGGGGGACAGTTCTTCTATGGCTACACCTTC; CDR3 protein: CASSQGGQFFYGYTF
clone size: once; J gene: TRBJ1-4; D gene: TRBD1; V gene: TRBV7-9; CDR3 DNA: TGTGCCAGCAGCCCTAAGGGACAGGGGGTTCTTGAAAAACTGTTTTTT; CDR3 protein: CASSPKGQGVLEKLFF
clone size: NA; J gene: TRBJ2-3; D gene: NA; V gene: TRBV6-1; CDR3 DNA: TGTGCCAGCAGTGAAGGGGGGGGGCCCCGCACAGATACGCAGTATTTT; CDR3 protein: CASSEGGGPRTDTQYF
clone size: few; J gene: TRBJ1-2; D gene: TRBD1; V gene: TRBV6-5; CDR3 DNA: TGTGCCAGCAGACGACAGGGTTCTCACTATGGCTACACCTTC; CDR3 protein: CASRRQGSHYGYTF
clone size: NA; J gene: TRBJ2-1; D gene: TRBD2; V gene: TRBV27; CDR3 DNA: TGTGCCAGCAGTCCATTACTAGCGGGAGGTGAGCAGTTCTTC; CDR3 protein: CASSPLLAGGEQFF
clone size: NA; J gene: TRBJ2-1; D gene: TRBD2; V gene: TRBV18; CDR3 DNA: TGTGCCAGCTCACCAGGGACTAGCGCCGAGCAGTTCTTC; CDR3 protein: CASSPGTSAEQFF
clone size: NA; J gene: TRBJ1-2; D gene: NA; V gene: TRBV21-1; CDR3 DNA: TGTGCCAGCAGCCCGGGGGGGGCGCAGGGCGGCTACACCTTC; CDR3 protein: CASSPGGAQGGYTF
clone size: few; J gene: TRBJ2-7; D gene: NA; V gene: TRBV5-1; CDR3 DNA: TGCGCCAGCAGCTTGGGTGGAGGGTACCACGAGCAGTACTTC; CDR3 protein: CASSLGGGYHEQYF
clone size: once; J gene: TRBJ2-3; D gene: TRBD2; V gene: TRBV2; CDR3 DNA: TGTGCCAGCAGTAGACTAGCGTGGGGGGGCACAGATACGCAGTATTTT; CDR3 protein: CASSRLAWGGTDTQYF
clone size: NA; J gene: TRBJ2-3; D gene: NA; V gene: TRBV29-1; CDR3 DNA: TGCAGCGTTCCGAGGGGGGGCAGCAGCACAGATACGCAGTATTTT; CDR3 protein: CSVPRGGSSTDTQYF
clone size: NA; J gene: TRBJ1-4; D gene: NA; V gene: TRBV21-1; CDR3 DNA: TGTGCCAGCATCCGAAGGGTCGGGACAGGGATGAATGAAAAACTGTTTTTT; CDR3 protein: CASIRRVGTGMNEKLFF
clone size: NA; J gene: TRBJ2-7; D gene: NA; V gene: TRBV5-4; CDR3 DNA: TGTGCCAGCAGCGAGAACAGGGAGTTCGCCGAGCAGTACTTC; CDR3 protein: CASSENREFAEQYF
clone size: NA; J gene: TRBJ2-4; D gene: TRBD1; V gene: TRBV6-6; CDR3 DNA: TGTGCCAGCACCCTAACAGGGGGCGAGGTCAAAAACATTCAGTACTTC; CDR3 protein: CASTLTGGEVKNIQYF
clone size: NA; J gene: TRBJ2-3; D gene: NA; V gene: TRBV5-5; CDR3 DNA: TGTGCCAGCAGCTTGCCGGCAGGGGAAGCAGATACGCAGTATTTT; CDR3 protein: CASSLPAGEADTQYF
clone size: NA; J gene: TRBJ1-6; D gene: NA; V gene: TRBV18; CDR3 DNA: TGTGCCAGCTCACCCAGAGACTACTATAATTCACCCCTCCACTTT; CDR3 protein: CASSPRDYYNSPLHF
clone size: NA; J gene: TRBJ2-3; D gene: TRBD1; V gene: TRBV11-2; CDR3 DNA: TGTGCCAGCAGCTTAAATCCGGGACAGATCCTTAGTTTT; CDR3 protein: CASSLNPGQILSF
clone size: NA; J gene: TRBJ2-3; D gene: TRBD1; V gene: TRBV25-1; CDR3 DNA: TGTGCCAGCAGGCGGACAGGGTATGGGGATACGCAGTATTTT; CDR3 protein: CASRRTGYGDTQYF
clone size: NA; J gene: TRBJ2-1; D gene: TRBD2; V gene: TRBV2; CDR3 DNA: TGTGCCAGCAGCGCCGGGACTAGCGTTTTGGAGGAGCAGTTCTTC; CDR3 protein: CASSAGTSVLEEQFF
clone size: NA; J gene: TRBJ2-4; D gene: NA; V gene: TRBV5-8; CDR3 DNA: TGTGCCAGCAGCTTCGGGGTCGTGAGGGTATACTTC; CDR3 protein: CASSFGVVRVYF
clone size: NA; J gene: TRBJ2-7; D gene: NA; V gene: TRBV6-5; CDR3 DNA: TGTGCCAGCAGCCCTCGCCTATCCTACGAGCAGTACTTC; CDR3 protein: CASSPRLSYEQYF
clone size: NA; J gene: TRBJ2-3; D gene: TRBD2; V gene: TRBV5-4; CDR3 DNA: TGTGCCAGCAGCCCCACTAGCGGGGGGCAGTATACGCAGTATTTT; CDR3 protein: CASSPTSGGQYTQYF
clone size: NA; J gene: TRBJ2-4; D gene: TRBD1; V gene: TRBV7-2; CDR3 DNA: TGTGCCAGCAGCATTACCTCCGGGACAGGGACAAACATTCAGTACTTC; CDR3 protein: CASSITSGTGTNIQYF
clone size: once; J gene: TRBJ1-2; D gene: TRBD1; V gene: TRBV2; CDR3 DNA: TGTGCCAGCAGCGCGGTAGGGGACAGGGACTATGGCTACACCTTC; CDR3 protein: CASSAVGDRDYGYTF
clone size: NA; J gene: TRBJ2-5; D gene: TRBD2; V gene: TRBV5-1; CDR3 DNA: TGCGCCAGCAGCCTAGCGGCCCAAGGGGAGACCCAGTACTTC; CDR3 protein: CASSLAAQGETQYF
clone size: once; J gene: TRBJ2-7; D gene: TRBD2; V gene: TRBV11-2; CDR3 DNA: TGTGCCAGCAGCATTACTAGCGGGGGGGTCCACGAGCAGTACTTC; CDR3 protein: CASSITSGGVHEQYF
clone size: NA; J gene: TRBJ2-1; D gene: NA; V gene: TRBV9; CDR3 DNA: TGTGCCAGCAGCGTGGGGCTAGCGAACAATGAGCAGTTCTTC; CDR3 protein: CASSVGLANNEQFF
clone size: NA; J gene: TRBJ2-6; D gene: TRBD2; V gene: TRBV10-3; CDR3 DNA: TGTGCCATCAGTGAGAAGCGGGAGGGGTCTACTGGGGCCAACGTCCTGACTTTC; CDR3 protein: CAISEKREGSTGANVLTF
clone size: NA; J gene: TRBJ2-2; D gene: NA; V gene: TRBV29-1; CDR3 DNA: TGCAGCTCGCAATCAGGGAACACCGGGGAGCTGTTTTTT; CDR3 protein: CSSQSGNTGELFF
clone size: once; J gene: TRBJ1-2; D gene: NA; V gene: TRBV19; CDR3 DNA: TGTGCCAGTATTACTCCCCCAGATACGGGGGGTGGCTACACCTTC; CDR3 protein: CASITPPDTGGGYTF